This T cell receptor beta chain was captured in a study of cytomegalovirus exposure and HLA in healthy donors. The PCR was carried out with 60 Vbeta primers and 13 Jbeta primers. Here immunoSEQ multiplex PCR was the method, and the copy in TCRdb shows in-frame clones only, minus some. Counted here are about 160,000 clones, roughly four fifths occurring once; the ten biggest clones make up around 4.3%. Points on this clone: The junction and the germline gene differ at one end; a read error may be behind it.

The source is a man in his forties or fifties in good health and CMV-seropositive. Specimen: PBMCs.

The CDR3 protein is CASSYRDRVYSNQPQHF. CDR3 bases: TGTGCTAGCAGCTACCGGGACAGGGTCTATAGCAATCAGCCCCAGCATTTT. V is TRBV7-7 and J is TRBJ1-5; 9 bases fit TRBD1. The CDR3 has 17 residues. The germline V gene encodes CDR1 SSHAT and CDR2 FNYEAQ (reference sequence). The full variable domain, with the rest looked up from reference TRBV7-7 and TRBJ1-5, is GAGVSQSPRYKVTKRGQDVTLRCDPISSHATLYWYQQALGQGPEFLTYFNYEAQPDKSGLPSDRFSAERPEGSISTLTIQRTEQRDSAMYRCASSYRDRVYSNQPQHFGDGTRLSIL.